Listed here is a single TCR beta chain. What it binds is unknown. These data are taken from a study of blood T cells in healthy people across ages. General study findings and limits: Older age went with lower TCR beta diversity per million T cells, in a roughly linear way.

Sample-barcoded 5' priming and a J-beta primer mix drove a second PCR of roughly 6 to 12 cycles. TCRdb passed the 5' RACE reads through MiXCR, listing each CDR3 protein once. Seen here are 1.2 million to 1.5 million distinct CDR3 sequences, 45% to 70% observed once, and the top ten hold roughly 6.3%. After removal of 0 bases from V and 5 bases from J, the junction contained 3 bases not matched to a gene. CDR3 size: 15 residues. Germline V gene lookup returns CDR1 LGHNA and CDR2 YSLEER. V and J are TRBV4-3 and TRBJ2-4; 8 bases fit TRBD1. The sequenced sample consisted of blood. This TCR was recovered from a man between 18 and 35 years old in good health. CDR3 coding DNA: TGCGCCAGCAGCCAAGAAGACAGGGGAGAAAACATTCAGTACTTC. Protein product: CASSQEDRGENIQYF.